This T cell receptor beta chain was found in a study of technical replicates of blood from several donors. V lost 2 bases to trimming and J lost 6 bases; unmatched junction nucleotides: 5. The CDR3 length is 15 residues. Germline V gives CDR1 SGHRS, CDR2 YFSETQ. Produced via immunoSEQ multiplex PCR; TCRdb's table is partial and in-frame only. The sample lists about 88,000 clones, over 90% occurring once. Sequencing was carried out using T cells isolated from PBMCs. The clonotype originates from a human donor in good health. The chain joins TRBV5-1 to TRBJ2-2; the match to TRBD1 covers 9 bases. CDR3 nucleotides: TGCGCCAGCAGCTTCCGGGACAGGGACCCCGGGGAGCTGTTTTTT. Protein sequence: CASSFRDRDPGELFF.